The 10 T cell receptor beta chains presented below share a single source sample, sequenced in a study of blood T cell repertoires in COVID-19. The method was immunoSEQ multiplex PCR; TCRdb's version includes in-frame clones alone and lacks a portion of them. The sample includes approximately 360,000 clones, around 83% of them seen just once. Sequences were obtained from PBMCs or T cells enriched from blood (not recorded which). These receptors were obtained from a woman aged 45-65 years who had recovered from COVID-19.

This chain connects TRBV5-4 to TRBJ2-3; D ambiguous. CDR1 and CDR2 from the germline V gene are SGHNT and YYREEE (reference sequence). V lost 1 base and J lost 0, with 6 bases in between. The CDR3 is 14 amino acids. For the CDR3, the DNA is TGTGCCAGCAGCTTGACTACTAGCACAGATACGCAGTATTTT. Amino acids: CASSLTTSTDTQYF.

The V call is TRBV7-2, the J call TRBJ1-1; D remains unclear. CDR1 is SGHTA, CDR2 FQGNSA, per germline. V was trimmed by 0 bases and J by 10 bases, leaving 18 bases between them. There are 15 residues in the CDR3. In DNA form, the CDR3 reads TGTGCCAGCAGCTTAGCGCGAGGGTACGGGTTGCCAGCTTTCTTT. Translation: CASSLARGYGLPAFF.

The chain uses TRBV19 and TRBJ2-7, with a possible D match to TRBD2 (6 bases). With 3 bases removed from V and 3 bases from J, the gap between germline ends came to 21 bases. Germline lookup yields CDR1 LNHDA and CDR2 SQIVND (reference sequence). The CDR3 loop spans 17 amino acids. CDR3 DNA sequence: TGTGCCAGTAGTATTGCCCCGACTGCGCGGGATTACTACGAGCAGTACTTC. Its translation is CASSIAPTARDYYEQYF.

This chain uses TRBV4-2 with TRBJ2-3; D perhaps matches TRBD2 (7 bases). The CDR3 contains 18 residues. The germline CDR1 and CDR2 sequences are LGHNA and YNFKEQ. V was clipped by 4 bases and J by 2 bases, with 22 bases between them. Here the CDR3 reads CASSRGAFKGGNTDTQYF. The CDR3 nucleotides read TGTGCCAGCAGCCGAGGGGCCTTTAAGGGGGGGAACACAGATACGCAGTATTTT.

The chain carries TRBV15 and TRBJ1-4; unclear D gene. Trimming removed 1 base from V and 0 bases from J, with 21 bases in between. Germline CDR1 and CDR2: LNHNV and YYDKDF (reference sequence). CDR3 length: 20 amino acids. CDR3 protein: CATSRGLGRPGGATNEKLFF. The CDR3 bases are TGTGCCACCAGCAGAGGCTTGGGCAGGCCGGGAGGCGCAACTAATGAAAAACTGTTTTTT.

Only a few counts were recorded for this clone. This rearrangement joins TRBV7-2 to TRBJ1-3; TRBD1 is a possible D gene (6 bases). This CDR3 comprises 14 residues. V lost 1 base to trimming and J lost 3 bases, with 7 bases between them. The germline V gene has CDR1 SGHTA and CDR2 FQGNSA. The CDR3, as DNA: TGTGCCAGCAGCTTAGGGACAGTTGGAAACACCATATATTTT. Translating it yields CASSLGTVGNTIYF.

The J gene is TRBJ2-3, the V gene TRBV7-9; 9 bases fit TRBD1. The CDR3 totals 15 residues. Germline CDR1 and CDR2: SEHNR and FQNEAQ (reference sequence). With V trimmed by 5 bases and J by 1 base, 4 bases remained unmatched. DNA of the CDR3: TGTGCCAGCAGCACAACAGGGGGCGGCACAGATACGCAGTATTTT. This encodes CASSTTGGGTDTQYF.

The chain employs TRBV11-1 and TRBJ1-6, with TRBD1 matching 8 bases. Germline-derived CDR1 and CDR2 are SGHAT and FQDESV (reference sequence). The junction had 10 bases not matched to a gene; V was cut back by 5 bases and J by 10 bases. The CDR3 runs 15 residues. DNA for the CDR3: TGTGCCAGCAGCGCCTCGACAGGGGAAGGATCACCCCTCCACTTT. Its protein is CASSASTGEGSPLHF.

V usage is TRBV5-1 and J usage is TRBJ1-2; the D is unclear. V lost 0 bases to trimming and J lost 8 bases, with 14 bases between them. CDR3 length equals 14 residues. Germline CDR1 and CDR2: SGHRS and YFSETQ. Here the CDR3 DNA reads TGCGCCAGCAGCTTGGAAAGGTTGGGCTTCGGCTACACCTTC. It specifies CASSLERLGFGYTF.

The chain carries TRBV9 and TRBJ1-1; D perhaps matches TRBD1 (5 bases). V was trimmed by 2 bases and J by 4 bases, leaving 15 bases between them. Per germline, CDR1 SGDLS and CDR2 YYNGEE. This CDR3 is 15 amino acids long. CDR3 amino acids: CASSVLPGDGTEAFF. CDR3 in DNA: TGTGCCAGCAGCGTCCTGCCGGGGGACGGCACTGAAGCTTTCTTT.